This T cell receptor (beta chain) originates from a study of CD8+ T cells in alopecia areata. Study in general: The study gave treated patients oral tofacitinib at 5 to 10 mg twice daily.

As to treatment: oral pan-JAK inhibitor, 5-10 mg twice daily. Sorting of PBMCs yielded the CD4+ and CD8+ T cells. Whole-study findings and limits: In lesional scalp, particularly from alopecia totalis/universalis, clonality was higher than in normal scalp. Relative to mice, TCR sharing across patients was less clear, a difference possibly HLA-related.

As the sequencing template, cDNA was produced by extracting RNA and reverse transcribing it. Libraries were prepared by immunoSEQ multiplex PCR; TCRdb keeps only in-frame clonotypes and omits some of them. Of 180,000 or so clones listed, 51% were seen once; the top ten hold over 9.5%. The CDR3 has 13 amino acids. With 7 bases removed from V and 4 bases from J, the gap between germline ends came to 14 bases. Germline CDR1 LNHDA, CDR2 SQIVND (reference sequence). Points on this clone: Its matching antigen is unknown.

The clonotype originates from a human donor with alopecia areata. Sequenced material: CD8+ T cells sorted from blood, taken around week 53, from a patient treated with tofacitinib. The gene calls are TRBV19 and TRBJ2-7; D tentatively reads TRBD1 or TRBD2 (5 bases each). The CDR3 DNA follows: TGTGCCAGTACCCCTGGGGGTCTTTACGAGCAGTACTTC. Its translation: CASTPGGLYEQYF.